This T cell receptor beta chain was retrieved from a study of T-cell reconstitution after alpha-beta-depleted transplantation in children. The CDR3 runs 17 residues. CDR1 is KGHDR and CDR2 is SFDVKD in the germline V gene. The ends lost 4 bases at V and 0 bases at J; junction bases unmatched: 8. This clonotype has only a few counts. The TCRbeta library incorporated unique molecular identifiers. TCRdb redid the calling of the PCR reads with MiXCR, one entry per CDR3 protein. The sample holds 450,000 to 600,000 distinct CDR3 sequences, less than 35% seen once. This receptor was identified in a human donor who donated a stem cell graft to a child with aplastic anemia. Sequencing was performed on PBMCs from the stem cell graft donor, taken from the stem cell graft. The chain is built from TRBV24-1 and TRBJ2-1; 7 nucleotides line up with TRBD2. Here the CDR3 DNA reads TGTGCCACCAGTGACCCTAGCGGATCCAGCTCCTACAATGAGCAGTTCTTC. Translation: CATSDPSGSSSYNEQFF.